Presented here are 5 T cell receptor beta chains from one specimen sequenced in a study of beta chain features in type 1 diabetes. The study's findings and limits: Shorter TCRB CDR3s, moderately but significantly so, marked every one of the four CD4+ subsets in Type 1 diabetes patients.

Since all of the isolated RNA was reverse transcribed, expressed TCRB transcripts were what got sequenced. Profiling relied on immunoSEQ multiplex PCR, and the TCRdb table lists in-frame clones only, not all of them. The sample contains more than 250,000 clones, roughly an eighth of which appear only once. These TCRs are of unknown antigen specificity. Sequencing was done on a sample of naive CD4+ T cells from blood. The receptors were gathered from a man younger than 40 with type 1 diabetes.

The chain recombines TRBV4-3 with TRBJ2-2; TRBD2 aligns across 12 bases. CDR1 is LGHNA and CDR2 is YSLEER in the germline V gene. The CDR3 contains 19 residues. V gave up 4 bases and J gave up 5 bases; unmatched junction bases: 14. Written as DNA, the CDR3 is TGCGCCAGCAGCCCGAGACTTCGACTAGCGGGAGAGGGTACCGGGGAGCTGTTTTTT. Translating it yields CASSPRLRLAGEGTGELFF.

This clone came up a few times. This sequence joins TRBV9 and TRBJ2-2; D remains unclear. From germline, CDR1 is SGDLS and CDR2 YYNGEE. The CDR3 runs to 13 residues. V was trimmed by 2 bases and J by 5 bases, leaving 7 bases between them. The CDR3 DNA reads as TGTGCCAGCAGCGTCGAACAGACCGGGGAGCTGTTTTTT. Translated: CASSVEQTGELFF.

This clone was seen more than once but under ten times. V is TRBV28 and J is TRBJ2-7; 8 nucleotides align to TRBD1. With 2 bases clipped from V and 3 bases from J, the junction kept 3 bases outside the gene matches. The CDR3 is 14 amino acids. The germline V gene has CDR1 MDHEN and CDR2 SYDVKM. The CDR3 sequence: CASSLGQGGYEQYF. CDR3 nucleotide sequence: TGTGCCAGCAGTTTAGGACAGGGAGGCTACGAGCAGTACTTC. Complete variable domain (other parts from reference TRBV28 and TRBJ2-7): DVKVTQSSRYLVKRTGEKVFLECVQDMDHENMFWYRQDPGLGLRLIYFSYDVKMKEKGDIPEGYSVSREKKERFSLILESASTNQTSMYLCASSLGQGGYEQYFGPGTRLTVT.

The chain joins TRBV6-5 to TRBJ2-7; the match to TRBD2 covers 10 bases. The CDR3 runs 15 residues. With 11 bases clipped from V and 0 bases from J, the junction kept 10 bases outside the gene matches. The germline gives CDR1 MNHEY, CDR2 SVGAGI. The CDR3 reads CAARTGTSASYEQYF. CDR3 DNA: TGTGCCGCCCGAACCGGGACTAGCGCCTCCTACGAGCAGTACTTC.

The V and J genes are TRBV7-2 and TRBJ2-1, with D perhaps TRBD2 (6 bases). CDR3 length equals 15 residues. Trimming removed 6 bases at V and 0 bases at J, with 12 bases between. Germline V CDR1 and CDR2: SGHTA, FQGNSA. The CDR3 region is CASSTTSGSYNEQFF. The CDR3, as DNA: TGTGCCAGCAGTACGACTAGTGGCTCCTACAATGAGCAGTTCTTC.